This T cell receptor (beta chain) was recovered during a study of T cells in Graves' hyperthyroidism and ophthalmopathy. Study-wide context: The initial diagnosis was the point when peripheral blood was collected, ahead of any treatment.

Amplification targeted TCR beta CDR3 regions from RNA transcripts. TCR CDR3 regions were first amplified by RT-PCR with HTBI primers. TCRdb ran MiXCR on the multiplex PCR reads and lists one entry per CDR3 protein. The data show hundreds of thousands of distinct CDR3 sequences, 15% to 20% seen once. Losses at the gene ends were 3 bases for V and 2 bases for J; bases not matched to a gene: 12. CDR3 length equals 19 residues. Germline loops: CDR1 PRHDT, CDR2 FYEKMQ (reference sequence). General study results and limits: Ophthalmopathy got predicted by the model a median 6.5 months before its onset.

This clonotype was recorded a few times. What it recognizes is unknown. Sequencing input: blood. The sequence came from a woman between 45 and 65 years old with Graves' hyperthyroidism that later progressed to Graves' ophthalmopathy. The V gene is TRBV13, the J gene TRBJ2-1; 11 bases are a match to TRBD2. The CDR3 reads CASSFSLVAGGDPYNEQFF. The CDR3 DNA reads as TGTGCCAGCAGCTTTAGTTTGGTAGCGGGGGGGGACCCCTACAATGAGCAGTTCTTC.